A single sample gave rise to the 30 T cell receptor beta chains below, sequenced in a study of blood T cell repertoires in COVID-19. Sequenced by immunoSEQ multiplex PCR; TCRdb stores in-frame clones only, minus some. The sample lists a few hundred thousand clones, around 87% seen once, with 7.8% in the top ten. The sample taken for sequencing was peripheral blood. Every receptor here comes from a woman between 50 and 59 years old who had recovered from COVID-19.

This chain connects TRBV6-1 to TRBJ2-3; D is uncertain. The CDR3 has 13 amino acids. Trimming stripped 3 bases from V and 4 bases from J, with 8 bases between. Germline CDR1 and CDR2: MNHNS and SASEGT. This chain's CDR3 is CASSDRYSDTQYF. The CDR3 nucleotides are TGTGCCAGCAGTGACCGCTACTCAGATACGCAGTATTTT.

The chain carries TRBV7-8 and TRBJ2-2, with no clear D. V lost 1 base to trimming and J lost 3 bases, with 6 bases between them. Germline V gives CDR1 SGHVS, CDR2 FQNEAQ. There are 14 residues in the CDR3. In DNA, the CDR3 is TGTGCCAGCAGCTTAGGCAGTTACACCGGGGAGCTGTTTTTT. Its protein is CASSLGSYTGELFF.

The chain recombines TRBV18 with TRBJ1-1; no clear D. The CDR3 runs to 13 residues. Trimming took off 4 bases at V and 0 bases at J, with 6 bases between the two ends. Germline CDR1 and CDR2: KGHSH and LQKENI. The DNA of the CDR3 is TGTGCCAGCTCACTCGAGATGAACACTGAAGCTTTCTTT. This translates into CASSLEMNTEAFF. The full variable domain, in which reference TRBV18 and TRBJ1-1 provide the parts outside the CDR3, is NAGVMQNPRHLVRRRGQEARLRCSPMKGHSHVYWYRQLPEEGLKFMVYLQKENIIDESGMPKERFSAEFPKEGPSILRIQQVVRGDSAAYFCASSLEMNTEAFFGQGTRLTVV.

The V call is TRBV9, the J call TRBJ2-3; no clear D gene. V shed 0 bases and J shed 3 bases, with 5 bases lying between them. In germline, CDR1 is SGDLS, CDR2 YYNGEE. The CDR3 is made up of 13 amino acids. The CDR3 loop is CASSVGATDTQYF. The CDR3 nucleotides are TGTGCCAGCAGCGTAGGGGCGACAGATACGCAGTATTTT. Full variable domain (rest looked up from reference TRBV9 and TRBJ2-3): DSGVTQTPKHLITATGQRVTLRCSPRSGDLSVYWYQQSLDQGLQFLIQYYNGEERAKGNILERFSAQQFPDLHSELNLSSLELGDSALYFCASSVGATDTQYFGPGTRLTVL.

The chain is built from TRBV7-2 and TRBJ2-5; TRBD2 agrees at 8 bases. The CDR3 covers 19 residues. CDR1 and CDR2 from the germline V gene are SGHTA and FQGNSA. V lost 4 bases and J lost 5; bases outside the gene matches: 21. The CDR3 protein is CASSSGQTPAGVGLETQYF. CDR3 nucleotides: TGTGCCAGCAGCTCCGGACAGACCCCAGCGGGAGTGGGTCTGGAGACCCAGTACTTC.

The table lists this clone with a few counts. CDR3 sequence reads: CASSELEGAAEAFF. CDR3 DNA sequence: TGTGCCAGCAGTGAATTAGAGGGGGCCGCTGAAGCTTTCTTT. This sequence joins TRBV25-1 and TRBJ1-1, with 7 bases fitting TRBD1. CDR1 MGHDK and CDR2 SYGVNS come from the germline V gene. Losses at the gene ends were 1 base for V and 6 bases for J; bases not matched to a gene: 5. The CDR3 has 14 amino acids. Looking up the rest from reference TRBV25-1 and TRBJ1-1 gives the full variable domain: EADIYQTPRYLVIGTGKKITLECSQTMGHDKMYWYQQDPGMELHLIHYSYGVNSTEKGDLSSESTVSRIRTEHFPLTLESARPSHTSQYLCASSELEGAAEAFFGQGTRLTVV.

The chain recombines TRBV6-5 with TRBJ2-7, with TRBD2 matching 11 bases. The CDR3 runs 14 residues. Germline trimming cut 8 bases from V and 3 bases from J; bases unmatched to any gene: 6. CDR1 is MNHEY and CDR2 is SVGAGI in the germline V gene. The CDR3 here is CASRGLADLYEQYF. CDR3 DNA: TGTGCCAGCCGGGGACTAGCGGATCTCTACGAGCAGTACTTC.

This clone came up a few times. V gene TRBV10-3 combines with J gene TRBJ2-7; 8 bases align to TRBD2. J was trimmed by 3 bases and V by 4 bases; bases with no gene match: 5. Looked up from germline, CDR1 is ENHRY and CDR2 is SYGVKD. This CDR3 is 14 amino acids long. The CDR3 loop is CAISVGLASYEQYF. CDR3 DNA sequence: TGTGCCATCAGTGTTGGACTAGCCAGCTACGAGCAGTACTTC.

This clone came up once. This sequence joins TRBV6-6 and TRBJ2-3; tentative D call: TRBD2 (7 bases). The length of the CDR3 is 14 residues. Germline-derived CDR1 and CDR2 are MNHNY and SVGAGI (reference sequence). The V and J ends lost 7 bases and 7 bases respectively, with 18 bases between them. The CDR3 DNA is TGTGCCAGCACTCGGGGGGCTGGAGGATATACGCAGTATTTT. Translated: CASTRGAGGYTQYF.

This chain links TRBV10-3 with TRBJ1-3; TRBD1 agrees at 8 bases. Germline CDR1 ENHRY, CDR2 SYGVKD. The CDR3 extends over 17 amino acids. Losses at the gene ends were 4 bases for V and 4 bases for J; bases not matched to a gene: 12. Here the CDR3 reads CAISGILTGARGNTIYF. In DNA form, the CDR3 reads TGTGCCATCAGTGGGATACTGACAGGGGCGCGCGGAAACACCATATATTTT.

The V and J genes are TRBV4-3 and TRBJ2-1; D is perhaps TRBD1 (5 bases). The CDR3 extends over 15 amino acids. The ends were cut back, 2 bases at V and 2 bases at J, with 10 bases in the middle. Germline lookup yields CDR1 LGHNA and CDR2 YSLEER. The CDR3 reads CASSQSGLTYNEQFF. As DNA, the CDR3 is TGCGCCAGCAGCCAATCAGGGCTTACCTACAATGAGCAGTTCTTC.

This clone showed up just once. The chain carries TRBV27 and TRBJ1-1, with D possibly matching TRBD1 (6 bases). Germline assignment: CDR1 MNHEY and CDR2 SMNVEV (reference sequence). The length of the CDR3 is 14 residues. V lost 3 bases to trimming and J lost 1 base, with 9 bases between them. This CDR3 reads CASSLVQGNTEAFF. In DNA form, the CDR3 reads TGTGCCAGCAGTTTGGTACAGGGGAACACTGAAGCTTTCTTT.

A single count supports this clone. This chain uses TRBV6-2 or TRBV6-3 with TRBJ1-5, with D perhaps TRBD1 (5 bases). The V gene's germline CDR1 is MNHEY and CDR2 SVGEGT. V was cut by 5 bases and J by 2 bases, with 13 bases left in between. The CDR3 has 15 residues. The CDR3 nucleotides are TGTGCCAGCAGTCGTCCAGGGCCCGGCAATCAGCCCCAGCATTTT. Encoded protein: CASSRPGPGNQPQHF.

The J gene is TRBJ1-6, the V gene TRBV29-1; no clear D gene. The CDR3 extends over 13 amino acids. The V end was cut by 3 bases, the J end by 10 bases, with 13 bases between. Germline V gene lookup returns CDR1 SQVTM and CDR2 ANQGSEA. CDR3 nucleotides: TGCAGCGTTGATGACGGGGTGGGGTCACCCCTCCACTTT. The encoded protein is CSVDDGVGSPLHF. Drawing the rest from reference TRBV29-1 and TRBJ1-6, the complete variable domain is SAVISQKPSRDICQRGTSLTIQCQVDSQVTMMFWYRQQPGQSLTLIATANQGSEATYESGFVIDKFPISRPNLTFSTLTVSNMSPEDSSIYLCSVDDGVGSPLHFGNGTRLTVT.

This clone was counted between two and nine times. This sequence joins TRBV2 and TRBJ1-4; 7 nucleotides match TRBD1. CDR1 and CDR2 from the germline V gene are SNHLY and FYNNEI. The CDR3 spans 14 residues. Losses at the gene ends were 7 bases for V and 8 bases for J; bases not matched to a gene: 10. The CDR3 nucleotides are TGTGCCAGCACGGAGACAGGGTATTACGAAAAACTGTTTTTT. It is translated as CASTETGYYEKLFF.

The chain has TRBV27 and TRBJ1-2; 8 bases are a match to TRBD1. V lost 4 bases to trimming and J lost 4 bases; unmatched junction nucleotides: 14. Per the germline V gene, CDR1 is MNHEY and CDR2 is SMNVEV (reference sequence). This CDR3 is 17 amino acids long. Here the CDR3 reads CASSWTNPGGLPYGYTF. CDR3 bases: TGTGCCAGCAGTTGGACGAACCCAGGGGGCCTGCCCTATGGCTACACCTTC.

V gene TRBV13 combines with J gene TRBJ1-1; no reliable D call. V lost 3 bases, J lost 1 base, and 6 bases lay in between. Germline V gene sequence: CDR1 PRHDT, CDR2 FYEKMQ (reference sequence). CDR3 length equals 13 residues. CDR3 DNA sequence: TGTGCCAGCAGCTTGTTCGGGAACACTGAAGCTTTCTTT. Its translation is CASSLFGNTEAFF.

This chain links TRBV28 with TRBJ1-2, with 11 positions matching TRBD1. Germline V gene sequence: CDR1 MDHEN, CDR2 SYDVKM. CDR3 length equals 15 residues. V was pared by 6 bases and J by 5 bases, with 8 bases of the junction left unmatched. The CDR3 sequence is CASRRTGGIFYGYTF. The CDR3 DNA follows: TGTGCCAGCAGACGGACAGGGGGCATTTTTTATGGCTACACCTTC.

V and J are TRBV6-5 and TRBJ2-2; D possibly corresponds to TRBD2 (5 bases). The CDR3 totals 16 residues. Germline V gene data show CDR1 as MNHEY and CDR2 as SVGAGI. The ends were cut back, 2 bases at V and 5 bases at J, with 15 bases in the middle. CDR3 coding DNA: TGTGCCAGCAGTTACCCCTACGGGGTAGGGACCGGGGAGCTGTTTTTT. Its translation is CASSYPYGVGTGELFF.

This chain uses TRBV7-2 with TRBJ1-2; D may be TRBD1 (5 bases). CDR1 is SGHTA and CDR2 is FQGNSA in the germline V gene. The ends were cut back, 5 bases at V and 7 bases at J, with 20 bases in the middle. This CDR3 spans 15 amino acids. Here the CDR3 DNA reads TGTGCCAGCAGCCCAATTCTAGGGGCGATCAGTGGCTACACCTTC. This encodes CASSPILGAISGYTF.

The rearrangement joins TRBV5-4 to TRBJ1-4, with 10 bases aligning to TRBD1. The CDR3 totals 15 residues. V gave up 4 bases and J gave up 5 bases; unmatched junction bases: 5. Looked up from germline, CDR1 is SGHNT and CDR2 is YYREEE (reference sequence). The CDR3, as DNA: TGTGCCAGCAGCCTCCGGACAGGGGGGAATGAAAAACTGTTTTTT. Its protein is CASSLRTGGNEKLFF.

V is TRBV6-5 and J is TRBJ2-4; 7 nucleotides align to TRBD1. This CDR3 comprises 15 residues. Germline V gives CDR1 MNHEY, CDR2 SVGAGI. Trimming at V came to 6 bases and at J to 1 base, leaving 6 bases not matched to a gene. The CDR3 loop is CASRPGTDAKNIQYF. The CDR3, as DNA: TGTGCCAGCAGACCGGGGACAGACGCCAAAAACATTCAGTACTTC.

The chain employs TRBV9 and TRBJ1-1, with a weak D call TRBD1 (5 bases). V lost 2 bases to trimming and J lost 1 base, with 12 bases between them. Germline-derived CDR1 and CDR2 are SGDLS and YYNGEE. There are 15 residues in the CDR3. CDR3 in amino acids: CASSVTVSPNTEAFF. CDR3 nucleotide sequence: TGTGCCAGCAGCGTGACAGTTTCCCCGAACACTGAAGCTTTCTTT.

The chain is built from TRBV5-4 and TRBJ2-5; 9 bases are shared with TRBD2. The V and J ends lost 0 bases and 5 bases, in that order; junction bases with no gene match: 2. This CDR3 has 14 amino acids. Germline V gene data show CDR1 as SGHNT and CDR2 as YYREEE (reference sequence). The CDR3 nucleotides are TGTGCCAGCAGCTTGGATAGCGGGGGTGAGACCCAGTACTTC. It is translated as CASSLDSGGETQYF.

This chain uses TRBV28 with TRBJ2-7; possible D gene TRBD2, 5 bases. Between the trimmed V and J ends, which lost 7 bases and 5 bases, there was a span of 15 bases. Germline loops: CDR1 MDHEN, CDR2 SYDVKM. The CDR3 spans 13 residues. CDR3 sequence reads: CASTGGLWDEQYF. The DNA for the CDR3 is TGTGCCAGCACCGGCGGGCTATGGGACGAGCAGTACTTC. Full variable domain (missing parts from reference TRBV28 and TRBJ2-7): DVKVTQSSRYLVKRTGEKVFLECVQDMDHENMFWYRQDPGLGLRLIYFSYDVKMKEKGDIPEGYSVSREKKERFSLILESASTNQTSMYLCASTGGLWDEQYFGPGTRLTVT.

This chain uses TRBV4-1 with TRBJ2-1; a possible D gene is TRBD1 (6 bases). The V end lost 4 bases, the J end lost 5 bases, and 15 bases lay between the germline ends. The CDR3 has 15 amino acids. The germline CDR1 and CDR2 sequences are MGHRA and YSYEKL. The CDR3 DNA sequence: TGCGCCAGCAGCCGCCCCCCCCCAGGGGACAATGAGCAGTTCTTC. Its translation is CASSRPPPGDNEQFF.

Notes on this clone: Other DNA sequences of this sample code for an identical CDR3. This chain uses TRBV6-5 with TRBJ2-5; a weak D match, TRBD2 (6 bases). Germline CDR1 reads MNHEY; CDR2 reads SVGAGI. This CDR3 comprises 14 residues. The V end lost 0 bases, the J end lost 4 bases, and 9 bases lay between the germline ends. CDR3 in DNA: TGTGCCAGCAGTTACTCGAGGCGGGGAGAGACCCAGTACTTC. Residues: CASSYSRRGETQYF.

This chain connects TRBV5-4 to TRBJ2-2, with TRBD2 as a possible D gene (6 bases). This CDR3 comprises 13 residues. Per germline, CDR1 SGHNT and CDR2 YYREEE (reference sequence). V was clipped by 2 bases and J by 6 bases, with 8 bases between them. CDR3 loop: CASSLLASGELFF. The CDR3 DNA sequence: TGTGCCAGCAGCTTACTAGCCTCCGGGGAGCTGTTTTTT.

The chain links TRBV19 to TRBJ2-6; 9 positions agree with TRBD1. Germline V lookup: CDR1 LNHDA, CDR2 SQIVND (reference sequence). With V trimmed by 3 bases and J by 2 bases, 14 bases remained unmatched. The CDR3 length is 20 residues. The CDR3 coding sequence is TGTGCCAGTAGTATTCGGGGTACAGGGGGCCAACGCACTGGGGCCAACGTCCTGACTTTC. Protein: CASSIRGTGGQRTGANVLTF.

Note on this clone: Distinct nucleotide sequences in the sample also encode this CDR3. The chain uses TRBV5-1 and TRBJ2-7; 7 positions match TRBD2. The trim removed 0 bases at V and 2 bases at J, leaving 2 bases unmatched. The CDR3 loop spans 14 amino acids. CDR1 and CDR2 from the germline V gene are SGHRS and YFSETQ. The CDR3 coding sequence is TGCGCCAGCAGCTTGGCGGGAGGTACCTACGAGCAGTACTTC. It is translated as CASSLAGGTYEQYF.